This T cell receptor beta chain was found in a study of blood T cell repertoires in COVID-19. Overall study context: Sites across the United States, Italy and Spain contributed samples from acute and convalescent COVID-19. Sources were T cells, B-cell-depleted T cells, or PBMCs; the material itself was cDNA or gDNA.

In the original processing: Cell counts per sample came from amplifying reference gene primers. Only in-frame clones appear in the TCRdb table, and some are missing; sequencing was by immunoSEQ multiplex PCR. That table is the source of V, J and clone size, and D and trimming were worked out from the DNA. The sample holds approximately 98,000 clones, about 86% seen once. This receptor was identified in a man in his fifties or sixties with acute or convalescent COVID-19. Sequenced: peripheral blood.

The DNA of the CDR3 is TGTGCCAGCAGCCCCGGTGGGCACACCTACACCTTC. Residues: CASSPGGHTYTF. The rearrangement links TRBV12-3 or TRBV12-4 to TRBJ1-2; unclear D gene. The CDR3 runs to 12 residues. V shed 6 bases and J shed 10 bases, with 15 bases lying between them.